These T cell receptor beta chains were read from a single sample in a study of T cells in Graves' hyperthyroidism and ophthalmopathy. TCRdb passed the multiplex PCR reads through MiXCR, listing each CDR3 protein once. The sample records around 350,000 distinct CDR3 sequences, roughly 19% being singletons. The sample comprised blood. All receptors come from a young woman with Graves' hyperthyroidism. Each CDR3 is given with its conserved first and last residue. D genes are given only for firm matches. Some rows mark clone size as missing; the rest say once, few, many or name a class of expanded clone.

size,J,V,D,CDR3,DNA
many,TRBJ1-5,TRBV12-3/TRBV12-4,NA,CASSRGSWDQPQHF,TGTGCCAGCAGCCGAGGGTCCTGGGATCAGCCCCAGCATTTT
many,TRBJ1-5,TRBV7-2,NA,CASSSYPGQNQPQHF,TGTGCCAGCAGCTCCTACCCCGGACAGAATCAGCCCCAGCATTTT
many,TRBJ1-2,TRBV20-1,NA,CSATQGTDGYTF,TGCAGTGCTACACAGGGAACTGATGGCTACACCTTC
many,TRBJ1-1,TRBV3-1,NA,CASSHRQPNTEAFF,TGTGCCAGCAGCCACAGACAGCCGAACACTGAAGCTTTCTTT
many,TRBJ2-7,TRBV6-5,NA,CASSYRSGREQYF,TGTGCCAGCAGTTATAGGTCAGGCCGCGAGCAGTACTTC
many,TRBJ1-2,TRBV7-8,NA,CASSLLVGYGYTF,TGTGCCAGCAGCTTATTAGTGGGGTATGGCTACACCTTC
few,TRBJ2-7,TRBV28,NA,CASSLLGQILSYEQYF,TGTGCCAGCAGTTTATTAGGACAGATCCTTTCGTACGAGCAGTACTTC
NA,TRBJ1-5,TRBV12-3/TRBV12-4,NA,CASSLRGLVFQPQHF,TGTGCCAGCAGTTTGAGGGGGTTGGTGTTTCAGCCCCAGCATTTT
many,TRBJ1-1,TRBV12-3/TRBV12-4,NA,CASSPTPWDEAFF,TGTGCCAGCAGTCCGACTCCTTGGGATGAAGCTTTCTTT
few,TRBJ1-5,TRBV20-1,NA,CSAIYSNQPQHF,TGCAGTGCCATCTATAGCAATCAGCCCCAGCATTTT
many,TRBJ1-5,TRBV6-1,NA,CAIRQNSNQPQHF,TGTGCCATAAGGCAGAATAGCAATCAGCCCCAGCATTTT
many,TRBJ2-5,TRBV7-9,NA,CASSPVEGETQYF,TGTGCCAGCAGTCCGGTGGAGGGGGAGACCCAGTACTTC
many,TRBJ2-7,TRBV2,NA,CASSGEDEQYF,TGTGCCAGCAGTGGGGAGGACGAGCAGTACTTC
NA,TRBJ1-1,TRBV6-1,NA,CASRRLDAEAFF,TGTGCCAGCAGGCGTTTGGACGCTGAAGCTTTCTTT
few,TRBJ2-7,TRBV5-1,TRBD1,CASSGGQGTSSEQYF,TGCGCCAGCAGCGGCGGACAGGGGACCTCCTCCGAGCAGTACTTC